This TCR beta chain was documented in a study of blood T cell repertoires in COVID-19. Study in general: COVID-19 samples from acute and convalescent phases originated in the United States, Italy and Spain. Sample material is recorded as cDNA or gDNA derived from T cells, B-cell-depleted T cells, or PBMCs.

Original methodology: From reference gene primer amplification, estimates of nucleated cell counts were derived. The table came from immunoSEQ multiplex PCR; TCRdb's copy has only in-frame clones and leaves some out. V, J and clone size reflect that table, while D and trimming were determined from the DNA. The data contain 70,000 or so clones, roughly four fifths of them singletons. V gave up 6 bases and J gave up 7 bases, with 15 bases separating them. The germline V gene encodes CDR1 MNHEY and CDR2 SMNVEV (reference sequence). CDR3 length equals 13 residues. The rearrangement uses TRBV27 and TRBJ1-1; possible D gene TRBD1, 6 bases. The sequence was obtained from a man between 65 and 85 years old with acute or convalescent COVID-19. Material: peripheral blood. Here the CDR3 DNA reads TGTGCCAGCAGGGAGGGGGGGGGCGGTGAAGCTTTCTTT. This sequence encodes CASREGGGGEAFF.